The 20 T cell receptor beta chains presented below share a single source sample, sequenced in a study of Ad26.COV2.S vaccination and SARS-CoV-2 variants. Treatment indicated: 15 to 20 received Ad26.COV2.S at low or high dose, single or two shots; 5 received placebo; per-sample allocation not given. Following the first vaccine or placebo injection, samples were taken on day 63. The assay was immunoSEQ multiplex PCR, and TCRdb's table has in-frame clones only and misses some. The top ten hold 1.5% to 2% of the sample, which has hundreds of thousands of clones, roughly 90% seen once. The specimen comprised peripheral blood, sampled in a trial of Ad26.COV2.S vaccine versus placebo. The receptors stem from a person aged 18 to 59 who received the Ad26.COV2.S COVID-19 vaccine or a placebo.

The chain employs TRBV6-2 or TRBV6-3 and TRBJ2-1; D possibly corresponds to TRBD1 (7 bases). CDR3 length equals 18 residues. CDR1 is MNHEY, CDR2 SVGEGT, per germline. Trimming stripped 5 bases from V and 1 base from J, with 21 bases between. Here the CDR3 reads CASSTLVGGGVSYNEQFF. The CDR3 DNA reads TGTGCCAGCAGTACCCTAGTAGGGGGCGGGGTGTCCTACAATGAGCAGTTCTTC.

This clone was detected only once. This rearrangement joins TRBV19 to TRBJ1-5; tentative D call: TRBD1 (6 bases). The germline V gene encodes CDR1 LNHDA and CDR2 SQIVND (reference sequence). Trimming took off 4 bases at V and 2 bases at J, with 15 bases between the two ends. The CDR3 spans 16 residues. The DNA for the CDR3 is TGTGCCAGTAGTAGGGTTTCAGGGGCCGGCAATCAGCCCCAGCATTTT. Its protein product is CASSRVSGAGNQPQHF.

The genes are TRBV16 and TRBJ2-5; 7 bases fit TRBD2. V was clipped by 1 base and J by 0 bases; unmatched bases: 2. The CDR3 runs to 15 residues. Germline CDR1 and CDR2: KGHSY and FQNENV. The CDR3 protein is CASSQLGTNQETQYF. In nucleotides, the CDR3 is TGTGCCAGCAGCCAATTGGGGACTAACCAAGAGACCCAGTACTTC.

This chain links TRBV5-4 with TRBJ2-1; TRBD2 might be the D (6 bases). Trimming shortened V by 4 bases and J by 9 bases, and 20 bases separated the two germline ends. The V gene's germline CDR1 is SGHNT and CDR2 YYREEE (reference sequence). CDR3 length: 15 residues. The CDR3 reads CASSGKGRSGSEQFF. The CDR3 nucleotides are TGTGCCAGCAGCGGAAAAGGACGCTCCGGGAGTGAGCAGTTCTTC.

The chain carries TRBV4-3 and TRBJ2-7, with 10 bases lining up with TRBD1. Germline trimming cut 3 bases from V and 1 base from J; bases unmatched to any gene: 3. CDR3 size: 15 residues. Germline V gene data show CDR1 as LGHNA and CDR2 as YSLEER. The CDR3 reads CASSQDRGTSYEQYF. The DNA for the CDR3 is TGCGCCAGCAGCCAGGACAGGGGGACGTCCTACGAGCAGTACTTC.

CDR3 DNA sequence: TGCGCCAGCAGCTTCTCGAGCCCTAGCACAGATACGCAGTATTTT. This gives the protein CASSFSSPSTDTQYF. The genes are TRBV5-1 and TRBJ2-3; D not resolved. V lost 2 bases to trimming and J lost 0 bases, with 10 bases between them. Germline CDR1 SGHRS, CDR2 YFSETQ. CDR3 length equals 15 residues.

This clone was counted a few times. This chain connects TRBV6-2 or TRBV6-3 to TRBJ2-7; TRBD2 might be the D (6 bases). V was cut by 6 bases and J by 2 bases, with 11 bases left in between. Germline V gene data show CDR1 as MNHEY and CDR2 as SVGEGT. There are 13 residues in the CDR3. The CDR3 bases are TGTGCCAGCAGCGCGGGGTACCCCTACGAGCAGTACTTC. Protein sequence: CASSAGYPYEQYF.

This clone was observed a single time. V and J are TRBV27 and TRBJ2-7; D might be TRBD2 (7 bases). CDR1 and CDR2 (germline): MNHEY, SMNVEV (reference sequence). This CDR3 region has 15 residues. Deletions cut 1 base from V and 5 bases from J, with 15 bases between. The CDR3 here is CASSLWLGGRNEQYF. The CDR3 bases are TGTGCCAGCAGTTTATGGTTGGGGGGGCGCAACGAGCAGTACTTC.

The CDR3 reads CASSDSIGSGYTF. Here the CDR3 DNA reads TGTGCCAGCAGTGACTCGATAGGGTCTGGCTACACCTTC. The chain uses TRBV6-4 and TRBJ1-2; D gene uncertain. The CDR3 length is 13 residues. V was shortened by 0 bases and J by 7 bases, with 9 bases between the two germline ends. Germline CDR1 is MRHNA and CDR2 is SNTAGT.

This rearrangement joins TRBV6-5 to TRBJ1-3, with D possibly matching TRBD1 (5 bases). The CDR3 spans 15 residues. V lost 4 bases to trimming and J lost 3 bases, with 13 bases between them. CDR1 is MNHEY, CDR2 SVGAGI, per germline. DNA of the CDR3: TGTGCCAGCAGTTTTAGGGGTTTGGGTGGAAACACCATATATTTT. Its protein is CASSFRGLGGNTIYF.

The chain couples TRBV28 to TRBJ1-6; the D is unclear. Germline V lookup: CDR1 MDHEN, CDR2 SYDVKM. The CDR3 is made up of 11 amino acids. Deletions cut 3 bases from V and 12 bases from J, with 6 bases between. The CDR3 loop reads CASSFGVPLHF. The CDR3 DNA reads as TGTGCCAGCAGTTTTGGGGTACCCCTCCACTTT.

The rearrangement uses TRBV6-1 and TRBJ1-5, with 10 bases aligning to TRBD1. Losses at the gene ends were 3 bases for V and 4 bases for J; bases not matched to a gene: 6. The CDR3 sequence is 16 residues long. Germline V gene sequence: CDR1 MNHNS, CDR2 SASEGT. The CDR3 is CASSDLGQGLNQPQHF. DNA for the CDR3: TGTGCCAGCAGTGACCTGGGACAGGGGTTAAATCAGCCCCAGCATTTT.

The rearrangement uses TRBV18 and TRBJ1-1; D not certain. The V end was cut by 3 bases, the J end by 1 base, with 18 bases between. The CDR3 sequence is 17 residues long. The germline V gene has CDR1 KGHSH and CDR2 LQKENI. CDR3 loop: CASSPGPPTLSNTEAFF. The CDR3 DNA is TGTGCCAGCTCACCCGGTCCCCCCACCCTCTCGAACACTGAAGCTTTCTTT.

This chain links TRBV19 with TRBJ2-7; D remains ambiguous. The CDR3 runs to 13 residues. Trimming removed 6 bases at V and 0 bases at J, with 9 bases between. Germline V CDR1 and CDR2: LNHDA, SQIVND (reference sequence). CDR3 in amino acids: CASRLDGSYEQYF. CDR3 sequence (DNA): TGTGCCAGTAGACTCGACGGCTCCTACGAGCAGTACTTC. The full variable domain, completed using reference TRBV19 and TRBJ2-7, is DGGITQSPKYLFRKEGQNVTLSCEQNLNHDAMYWYRQDPGQGLRLIYYSQIVNDFQKGDIAEGYSVSREKKESFPLTVTSAQKNPTAFYLCASRLDGSYEQYFGPGTRLTVT.

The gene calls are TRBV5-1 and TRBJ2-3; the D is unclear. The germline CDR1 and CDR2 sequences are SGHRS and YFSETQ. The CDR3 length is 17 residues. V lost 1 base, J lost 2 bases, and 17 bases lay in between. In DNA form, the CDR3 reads TGCGCCAGCAGCTTGTATCCAAGCCAGACCGTCACAGATACGCAGTATTTT. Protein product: CASSLYPSQTVTDTQYF.

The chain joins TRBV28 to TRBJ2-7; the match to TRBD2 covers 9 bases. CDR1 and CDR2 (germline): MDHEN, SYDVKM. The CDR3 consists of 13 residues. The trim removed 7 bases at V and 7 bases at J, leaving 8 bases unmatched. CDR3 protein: CASTVAGAGEQYF. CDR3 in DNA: TGTGCCAGCACTGTAGCGGGGGCGGGGGAGCAGTACTTC.

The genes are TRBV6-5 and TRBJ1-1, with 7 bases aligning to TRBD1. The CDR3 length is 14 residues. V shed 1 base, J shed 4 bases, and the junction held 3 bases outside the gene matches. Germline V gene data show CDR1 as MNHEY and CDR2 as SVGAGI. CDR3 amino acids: CASSYFSGGTEAFF. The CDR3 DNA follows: TGTGCCAGCAGTTACTTTTCAGGGGGCACTGAAGCTTTCTTT.

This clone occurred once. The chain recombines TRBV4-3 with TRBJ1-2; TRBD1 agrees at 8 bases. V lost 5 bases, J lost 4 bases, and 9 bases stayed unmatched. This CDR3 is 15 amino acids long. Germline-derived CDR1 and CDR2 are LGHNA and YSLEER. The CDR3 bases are TGCGCCAGCAGCGTGACGGACAGGGAAATCTATGGCTACACCTTC. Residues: CASSVTDREIYGYTF.

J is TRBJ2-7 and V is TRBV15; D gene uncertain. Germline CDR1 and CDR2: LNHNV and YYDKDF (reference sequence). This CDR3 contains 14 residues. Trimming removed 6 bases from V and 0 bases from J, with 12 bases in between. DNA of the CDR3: TGTGCCACCAGTCCTACAGTGAGCTCCTACGAGCAGTACTTC. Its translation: CATSPTVSSYEQYF.

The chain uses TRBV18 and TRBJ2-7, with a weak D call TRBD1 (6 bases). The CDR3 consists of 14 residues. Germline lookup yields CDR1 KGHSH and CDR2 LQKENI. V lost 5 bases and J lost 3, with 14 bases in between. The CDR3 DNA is TGTGCCAGCTCAACGAGGACAGAGAGCTACGAGCAGTACTTC. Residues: CASSTRTESYEQYF.